Reported below is one T cell receptor beta chain. The sample has other DNA sequences that encode this CDR3 too. In the study's own analysis: Counts of nucleated cells, estimated from reference gene primer amplification, were obtained. Repertoires were generated with immunoSEQ multiplex PCR, while TCRdb's copy carries only in-frame clones and drops some. The V and J calls and clone size are taken from that table; D and trimming were inferred from the DNA. The sample includes about 43,000 clones, around 90% seen only once; the top ten take approximately 15%. This CDR3 region has 15 residues. CDR1 and CDR2 from the germline V gene are SGHDT and YYEEEE. The V and J ends lost 2 bases and 8 bases, in that order; junction bases with no gene match: 10. This entry is derived from a study of blood T cell repertoires in COVID-19. Study information: Samples of COVID-19 (acute and convalescent) were obtained from the United States, Italy and Spain. The analysed material was cDNA or gDNA that came from T cells, B-cell-depleted T cells, or PBMCs.

Sequenced sample: peripheral blood. This TCR came from a man in his sixties with active COVID-19. This chain joins TRBV5-6 and TRBJ2-1, with TRBD2 identical over 7 bases. The CDR3, as DNA: TGTGCCAGCAGCTTTGGCGGGGGAGCCGAGGATGAGCAGTTCTTC. Translating gives CASSFGGGAEDEQFF.